This TCR beta chain was profiled in a study of blood T cells in healthy people across ages. This CDR3 contains 13 residues. Germline values: CDR1 SQVTM, CDR2 ANQGSEA. Trimming at V came to 4 bases and at J to 10 bases, leaving 9 bases not matched to a gene. Alongside a J-beta primer mix, a sample-barcoded 5' primer served in a second PCR lasting roughly 7 to 11 cycles. A template-switch adaptor containing 12 random nucleotides labeled each cDNA molecule. Per sample, CDR3-containing paired-end reads numbered at least 3 million. TCRdb re-called the 5' RACE reads through MiXCR, storing one row per CDR3 protein. The sample shows 910,000 or so distinct CDR3 sequences, approximately 50% of them seen only once.

The chain couples TRBV29-1 to TRBJ2-1, with 8 bases that match TRBD2. Sequencing input: blood. The receptor was derived from a woman aged 55-69 years in good health. CDR3 region: CSVVAAGAGEQFF. Written as DNA, the CDR3 is TGCAGCGTTGTAGCAGCGGGAGCGGGGGAGCAGTTCTTC.